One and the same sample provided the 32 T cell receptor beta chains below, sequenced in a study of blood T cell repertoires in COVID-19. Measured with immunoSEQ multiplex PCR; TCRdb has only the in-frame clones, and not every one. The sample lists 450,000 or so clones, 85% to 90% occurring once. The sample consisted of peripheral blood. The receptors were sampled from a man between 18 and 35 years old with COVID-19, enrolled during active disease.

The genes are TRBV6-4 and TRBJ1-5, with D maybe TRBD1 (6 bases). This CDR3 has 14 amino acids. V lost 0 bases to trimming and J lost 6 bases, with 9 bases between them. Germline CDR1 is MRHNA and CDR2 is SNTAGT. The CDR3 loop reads CASSDSTGFQPQHF. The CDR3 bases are TGTGCCAGCAGTGACTCAACAGGGTTTCAGCCCCAGCATTTT.

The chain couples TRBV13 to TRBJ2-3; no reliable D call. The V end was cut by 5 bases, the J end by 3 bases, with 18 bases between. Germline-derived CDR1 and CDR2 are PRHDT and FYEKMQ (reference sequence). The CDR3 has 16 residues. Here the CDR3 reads CASSATIRHWTDTQYF. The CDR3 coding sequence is TGTGCCAGCAGCGCCACAATCCGTCATTGGACAGATACGCAGTATTTT.

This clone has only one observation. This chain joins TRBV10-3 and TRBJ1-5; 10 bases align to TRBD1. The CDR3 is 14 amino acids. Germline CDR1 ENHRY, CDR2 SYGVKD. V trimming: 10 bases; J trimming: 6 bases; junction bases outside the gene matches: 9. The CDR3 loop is CATSGTGEGQPQHF. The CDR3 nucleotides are TGTGCCACCTCCGGGACAGGGGAGGGTCAGCCCCAGCATTTT.

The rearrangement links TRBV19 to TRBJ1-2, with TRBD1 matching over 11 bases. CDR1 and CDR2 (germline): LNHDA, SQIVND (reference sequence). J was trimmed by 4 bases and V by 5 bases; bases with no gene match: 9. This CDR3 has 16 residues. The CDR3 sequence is CASSLPGTGGPYGYTF. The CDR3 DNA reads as TGTGCCAGTAGTCTCCCCGGGACAGGGGGTCCCTATGGCTACACCTTC.

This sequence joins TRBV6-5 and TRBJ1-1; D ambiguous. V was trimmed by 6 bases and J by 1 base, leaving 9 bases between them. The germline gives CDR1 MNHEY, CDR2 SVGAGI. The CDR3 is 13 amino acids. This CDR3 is CASRLQRNTEAFF. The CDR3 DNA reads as TGTGCCAGCAGGCTCCAGCGGAACACTGAAGCTTTCTTT.

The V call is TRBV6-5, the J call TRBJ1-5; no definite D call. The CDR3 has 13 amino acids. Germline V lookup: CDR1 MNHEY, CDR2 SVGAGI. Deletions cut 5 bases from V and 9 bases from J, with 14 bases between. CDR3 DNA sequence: TGTGCCAGCAGTAACCCCAATGGAGGGCCCCAGCATTTT. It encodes CASSNPNGGPQHF.

The CDR3 nucleotides read TGCGCCAGCAGCCAAGCGACCGGGACAGCCTACGAGCAGTACTTC. Protein sequence: CASSQATGTAYEQYF. V is TRBV4-1 and J is TRBJ2-7; 7 nucleotides align to TRBD1. V lost 1 base, J lost 2 bases, and 5 bases stayed unmatched. Germline V CDR1 and CDR2: MGHRA, YSYEKL. This CDR3 spans 15 amino acids.

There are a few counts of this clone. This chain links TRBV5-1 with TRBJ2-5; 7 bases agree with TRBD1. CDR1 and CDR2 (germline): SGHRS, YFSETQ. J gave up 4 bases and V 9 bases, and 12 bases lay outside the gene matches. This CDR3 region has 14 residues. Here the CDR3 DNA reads TGCGCCACCTCTAAGGGGGCGTACGGAGAGACCCAGTACTTC. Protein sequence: CATSKGAYGETQYF.

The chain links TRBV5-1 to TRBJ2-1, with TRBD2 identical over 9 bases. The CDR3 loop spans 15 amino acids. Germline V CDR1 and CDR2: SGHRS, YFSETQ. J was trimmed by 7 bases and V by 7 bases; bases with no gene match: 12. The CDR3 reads CASALNSGSKNEQFF. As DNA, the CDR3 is TGCGCCAGCGCTCTTAATAGCGGGAGTAAAAATGAGCAGTTCTTC.

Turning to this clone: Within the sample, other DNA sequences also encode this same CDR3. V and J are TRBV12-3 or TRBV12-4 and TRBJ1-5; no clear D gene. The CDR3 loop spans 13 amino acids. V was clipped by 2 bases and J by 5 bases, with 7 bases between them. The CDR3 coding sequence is TGTGCCAGCAGTTTACGCGGGTATCAGCCCCAGCATTTT. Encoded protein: CASSLRGYQPQHF.

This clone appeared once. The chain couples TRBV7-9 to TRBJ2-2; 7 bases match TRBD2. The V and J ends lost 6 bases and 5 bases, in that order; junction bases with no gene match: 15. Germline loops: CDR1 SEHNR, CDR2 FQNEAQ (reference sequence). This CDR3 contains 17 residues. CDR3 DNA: TGTGCCAGCAGTCATGGGCTCGCTAGCGGTCTGACCGGGGAGCTGTTTTTT. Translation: CASSHGLASGLTGELFF.

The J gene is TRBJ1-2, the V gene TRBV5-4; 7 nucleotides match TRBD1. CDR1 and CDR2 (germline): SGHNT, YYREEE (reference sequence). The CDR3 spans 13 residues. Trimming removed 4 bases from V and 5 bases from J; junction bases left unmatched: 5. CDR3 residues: CASSDGTEYGYTF. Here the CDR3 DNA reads TGTGCCAGCAGCGATGGGACAGAGTATGGCTACACCTTC.

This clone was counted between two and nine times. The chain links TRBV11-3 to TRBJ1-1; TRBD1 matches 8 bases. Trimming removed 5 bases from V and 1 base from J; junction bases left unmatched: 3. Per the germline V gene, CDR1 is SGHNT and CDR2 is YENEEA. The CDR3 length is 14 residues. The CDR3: CASSPGQANTEAFF. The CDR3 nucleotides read TGTGCCAGCAGCCCGGGACAGGCGAACACTGAAGCTTTCTTT.

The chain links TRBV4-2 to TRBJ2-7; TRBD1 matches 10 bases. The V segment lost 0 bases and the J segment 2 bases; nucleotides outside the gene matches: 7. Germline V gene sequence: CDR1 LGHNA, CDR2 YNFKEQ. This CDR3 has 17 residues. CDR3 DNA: TGTGCCAGCAGCCAAGAGCTACAAGGGACAGGGGCCTACGAGCAGTACTTC. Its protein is CASSQELQGTGAYEQYF.

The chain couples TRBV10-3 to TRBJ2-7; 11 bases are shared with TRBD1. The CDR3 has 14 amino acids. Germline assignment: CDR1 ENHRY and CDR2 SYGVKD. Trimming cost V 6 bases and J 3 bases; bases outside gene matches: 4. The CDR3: CAISSGQGVYEQYF. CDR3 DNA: TGTGCCATCAGCTCGGGACAGGGGGTCTACGAGCAGTACTTC.

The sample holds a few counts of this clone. CDR3 sequence: CATRRTGSGDTIYF. The CDR3 DNA is TGTGCCACCAGGAGGACAGGGTCCGGAGACACCATATATTTT. The chain has TRBV24-1 and TRBJ1-3, with 8 positions matching TRBD1. The CDR3 loop spans 14 amino acids. From germline, CDR1 is KGHDR and CDR2 SFDVKD. Losses at the gene ends were 7 bases for V and 8 bases for J; bases not matched to a gene: 9.

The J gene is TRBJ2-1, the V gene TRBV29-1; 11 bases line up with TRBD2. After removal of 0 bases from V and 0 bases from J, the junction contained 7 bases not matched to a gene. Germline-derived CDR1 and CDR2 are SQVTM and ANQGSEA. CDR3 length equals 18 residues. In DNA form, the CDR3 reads TGCAGCGTTGAAGAGCTTCGACTAGCGGGGATCTCCTACAATGAGCAGTTCTTC. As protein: CSVEELRLAGISYNEQFF.

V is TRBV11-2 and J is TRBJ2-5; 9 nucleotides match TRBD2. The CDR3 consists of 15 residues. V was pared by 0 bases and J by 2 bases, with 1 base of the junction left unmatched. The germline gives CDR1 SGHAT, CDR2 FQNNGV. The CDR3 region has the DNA TGTGCCAGCAGCTTAGAGCGGGGGGGGCAAGAGACCCAGTACTTC. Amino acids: CASSLERGGQETQYF.

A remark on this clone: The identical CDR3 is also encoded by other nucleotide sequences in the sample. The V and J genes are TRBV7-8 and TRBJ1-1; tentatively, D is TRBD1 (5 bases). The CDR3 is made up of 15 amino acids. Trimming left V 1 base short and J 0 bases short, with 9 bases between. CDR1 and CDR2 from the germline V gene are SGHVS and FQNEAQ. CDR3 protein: CASSLVAGVNTEAFF. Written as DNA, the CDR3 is TGTGCCAGCAGCTTAGTGGCGGGGGTGAACACTGAAGCTTTCTTT.

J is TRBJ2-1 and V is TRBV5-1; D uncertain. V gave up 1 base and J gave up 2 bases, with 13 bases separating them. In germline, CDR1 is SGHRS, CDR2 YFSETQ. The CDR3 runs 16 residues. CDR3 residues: CASSLMAQRAYNEQFF. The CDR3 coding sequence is TGCGCCAGCAGCTTGATGGCTCAGCGAGCCTACAATGAGCAGTTCTTC.

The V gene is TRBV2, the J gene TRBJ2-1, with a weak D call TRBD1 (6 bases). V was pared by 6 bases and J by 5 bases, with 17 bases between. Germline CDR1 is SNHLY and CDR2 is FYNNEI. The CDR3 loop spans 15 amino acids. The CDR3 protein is CASSPVGDKNNEQFF. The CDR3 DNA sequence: TGTGCCAGCAGCCCCGTCGGGGACAAAAACAATGAGCAGTTCTTC. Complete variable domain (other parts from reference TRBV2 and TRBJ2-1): EPEVTQTPSHQVTQMGQEVILRCVPISNHLYFYWYRQILGQKVEFLVSFYNNEISEKSEIFDDQFSVERPDGSNFTLKIRSTKLEDSAMYFCASSPVGDKNNEQFFGPGTRLTVL.

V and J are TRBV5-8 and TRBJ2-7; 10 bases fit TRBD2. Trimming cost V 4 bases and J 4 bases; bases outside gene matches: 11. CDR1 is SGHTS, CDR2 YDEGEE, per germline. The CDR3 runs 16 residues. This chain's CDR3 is CASSQRASGGSYEQYF. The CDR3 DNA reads TGTGCCAGCAGCCAGAGAGCTAGCGGGGGATCGTACGAGCAGTACTTC.

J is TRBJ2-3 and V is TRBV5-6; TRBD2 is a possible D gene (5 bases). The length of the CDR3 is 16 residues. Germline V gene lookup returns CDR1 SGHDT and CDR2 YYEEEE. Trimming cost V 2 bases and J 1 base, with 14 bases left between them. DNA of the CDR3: TGTGCCAGCAGCTTCGGGGTGTCGGCCCGCACAGATACGCAGTATTTT. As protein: CASSFGVSARTDTQYF.

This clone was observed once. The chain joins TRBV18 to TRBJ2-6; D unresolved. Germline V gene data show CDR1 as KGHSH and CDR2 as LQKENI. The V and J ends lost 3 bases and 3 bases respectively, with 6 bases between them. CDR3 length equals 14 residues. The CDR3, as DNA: TGTGCCAGCTCACCGGAGTTTGGGGCCAACGTCCTGACTTTC. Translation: CASSPEFGANVLTF.

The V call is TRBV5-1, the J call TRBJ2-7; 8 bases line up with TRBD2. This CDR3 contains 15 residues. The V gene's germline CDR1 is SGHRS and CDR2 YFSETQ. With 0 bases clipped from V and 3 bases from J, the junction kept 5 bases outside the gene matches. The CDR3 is CASSLAASGLYEQYF. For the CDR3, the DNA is TGCGCCAGCAGCTTGGCGGCTAGCGGGCTCTACGAGCAGTACTTC.

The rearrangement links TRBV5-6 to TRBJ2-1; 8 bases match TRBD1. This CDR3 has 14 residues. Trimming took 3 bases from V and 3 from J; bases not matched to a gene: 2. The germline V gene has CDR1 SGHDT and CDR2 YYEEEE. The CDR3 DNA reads TGTGCCAGCAGCTCAACAGGGGGCTACAATGAGCAGTTCTTC. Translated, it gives CASSSTGGYNEQFF.

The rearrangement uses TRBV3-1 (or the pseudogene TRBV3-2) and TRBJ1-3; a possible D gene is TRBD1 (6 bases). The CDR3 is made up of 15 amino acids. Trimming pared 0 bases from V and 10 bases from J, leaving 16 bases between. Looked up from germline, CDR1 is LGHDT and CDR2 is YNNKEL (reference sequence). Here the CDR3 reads CASSQDQQGLGTIYF. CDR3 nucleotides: TGTGCCAGCAGCCAAGACCAACAGGGCCTGGGGACCATATATTTT.

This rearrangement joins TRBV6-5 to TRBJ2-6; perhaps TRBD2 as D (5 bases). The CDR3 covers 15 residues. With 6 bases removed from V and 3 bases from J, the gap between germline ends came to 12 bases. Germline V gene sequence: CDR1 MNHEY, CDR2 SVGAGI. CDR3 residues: CASRTLGGGANVLTF. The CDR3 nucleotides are TGTGCCAGCAGGACCCTTGGAGGTGGGGCCAACGTCCTGACTTTC.

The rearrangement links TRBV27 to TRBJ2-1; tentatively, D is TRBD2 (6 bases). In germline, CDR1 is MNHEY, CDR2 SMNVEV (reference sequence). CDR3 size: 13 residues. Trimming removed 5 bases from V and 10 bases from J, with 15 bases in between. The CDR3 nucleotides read TGTGCCAGCAGTCCTCCGGGAGTACAGGAGCAGTTCTTC. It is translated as CASSPPGVQEQFF.

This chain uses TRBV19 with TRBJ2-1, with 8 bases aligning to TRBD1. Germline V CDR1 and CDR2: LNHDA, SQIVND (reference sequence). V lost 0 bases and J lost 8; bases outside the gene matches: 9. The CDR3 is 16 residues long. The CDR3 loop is CASSIDDRGGLDEQFF. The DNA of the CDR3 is TGTGCCAGTAGTATAGATGACAGGGGAGGATTGGATGAGCAGTTCTTC. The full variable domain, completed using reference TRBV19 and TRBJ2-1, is DGGITQSPKYLFRKEGQNVTLSCEQNLNHDAMYWYRQDPGQGLRLIYYSQIVNDFQKGDIAEGYSVSREKKESFPLTVTSAQKNPTAFYLCASSIDDRGGLDEQFFGPGTRLTVL.

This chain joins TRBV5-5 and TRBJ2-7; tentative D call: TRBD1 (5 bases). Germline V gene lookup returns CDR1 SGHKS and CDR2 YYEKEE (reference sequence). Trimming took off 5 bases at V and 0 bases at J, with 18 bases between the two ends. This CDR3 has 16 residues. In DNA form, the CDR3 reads TGTGCCAGCAGTCGTCACGGAGTAGGGGCCTCCTACGAGCAGTACTTC. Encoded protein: CASSRHGVGASYEQYF.

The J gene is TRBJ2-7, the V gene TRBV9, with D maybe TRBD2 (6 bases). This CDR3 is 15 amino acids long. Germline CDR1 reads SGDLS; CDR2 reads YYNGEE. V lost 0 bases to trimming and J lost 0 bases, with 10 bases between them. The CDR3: CASSVGASVSYEQYF. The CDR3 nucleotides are TGTGCCAGCAGCGTAGGTGCTAGCGTCTCCTACGAGCAGTACTTC.